This T cell receptor (beta chain) was found in a study of beta chain features in type 1 diabetes. Findings and caveats of the study: Whether HLA type influences TCRB rearrangement remained unresolved here. Cells with high TCR expression could be over-represented by cDNA sequencing. All four CD4+ subsets from Type 1 diabetes patients carried moderately but significantly shorter TCRB CDR3s.

The investigators reverse transcribed all of the isolated RNA, so they sequenced expressed TCRB transcripts. Sequencing of naive, central memory and regulatory T cell samples gave an average of approximately 3.3 million reads. The data were produced by immunoSEQ multiplex PCR, yet TCRdb's version contains in-frame clones alone and is incomplete. The sample lists 600,000 or so clones, around 11% occurring once. Germline lookup yields CDR1 SGHRS and CDR2 YFSETQ. The CDR3 sequence is 14 residues long. V trimming: 6 bases; J trimming: 3 bases; junction bases outside the gene matches: 4. Sampling consisted of one heparinised blood draw per donor, averaging around 110 mL. Concerning this clone itself: Its antigen is as yet unknown.

J is TRBJ2-2 and V is TRBV5-1; 8 bases fit TRBD1. The sample consisted of naive CD4+ T cells from blood. The receptor was isolated from a man aged 30-40 years with type 1 diabetes. CDR3 residues: CASKEQGDTGELFF. DNA of the CDR3: TGCGCCAGCAAGGAACAGGGGGACACCGGGGAGCTGTTTTTT.